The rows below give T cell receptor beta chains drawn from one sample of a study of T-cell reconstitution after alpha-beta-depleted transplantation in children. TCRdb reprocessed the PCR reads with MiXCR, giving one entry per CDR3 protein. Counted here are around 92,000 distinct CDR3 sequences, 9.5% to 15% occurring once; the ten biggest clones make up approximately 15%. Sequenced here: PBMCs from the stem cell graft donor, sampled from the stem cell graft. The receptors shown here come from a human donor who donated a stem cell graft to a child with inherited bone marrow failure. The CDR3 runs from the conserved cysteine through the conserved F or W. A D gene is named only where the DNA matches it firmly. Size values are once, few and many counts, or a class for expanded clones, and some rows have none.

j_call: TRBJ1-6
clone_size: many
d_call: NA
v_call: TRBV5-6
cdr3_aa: CASSRGEGWDPLHF
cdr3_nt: TGTGCCAGCAGCCGCGGAGAGGGATGGGATCCCCTCCACTTT

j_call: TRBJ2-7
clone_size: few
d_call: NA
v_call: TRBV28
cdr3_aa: CASSPTAGSPGYEQYF
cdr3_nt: TGTGCCAGCAGTCCAACGGCGGGCTCCCCGGGCTACGAGCAGTACTTC

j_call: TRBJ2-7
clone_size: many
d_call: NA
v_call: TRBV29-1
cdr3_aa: CSVDKGIGYEQYF
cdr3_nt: TGCAGCGTTGACAAGGGTATCGGCTACGAGCAGTACTTC

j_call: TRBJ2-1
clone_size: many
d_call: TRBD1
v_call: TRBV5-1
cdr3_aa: CASSLGGTAYNEQFF
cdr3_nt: TGCGCCAGCAGCTTGGGTGGGACAGCCTACAATGAGCAGTTCTTC

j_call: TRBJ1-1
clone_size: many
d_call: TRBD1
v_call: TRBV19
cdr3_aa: CASEPRDRATEAFF
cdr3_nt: TGTGCCAGTGAGCCCCGGGACAGGGCCACTGAAGCTTTCTTT

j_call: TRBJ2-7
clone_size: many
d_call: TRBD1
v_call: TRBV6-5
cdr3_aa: CASSYAPGQGDGIYEQYF
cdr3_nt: TGTGCCAGCAGTTACGCCCCAGGACAGGGGGATGGGATCTACGAGCAGTACTTC

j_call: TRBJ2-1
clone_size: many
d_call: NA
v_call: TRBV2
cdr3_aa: CASSEWASNEQFF
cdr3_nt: TGTGCCAGCAGTGAATGGGCAAGTAATGAGCAGTTCTTC

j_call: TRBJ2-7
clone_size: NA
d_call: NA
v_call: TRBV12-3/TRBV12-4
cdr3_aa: CASSLDGGAYEQYF
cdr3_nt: TGTGCCAGCAGCCTGGATGGGGGGGCGTACGAGCAGTACTTC

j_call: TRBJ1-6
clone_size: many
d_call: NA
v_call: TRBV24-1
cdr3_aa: CATSDGVTLHF
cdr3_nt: TGTGCCACCAGTGATGGCGTAACCCTCCACTTT

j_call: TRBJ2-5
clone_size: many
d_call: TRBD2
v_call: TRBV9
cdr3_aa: CASSIRLAGGQETQYF
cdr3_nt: TGTGCCAGCAGCATCAGATTAGCGGGGGGTCAAGAGACCCAGTACTTC

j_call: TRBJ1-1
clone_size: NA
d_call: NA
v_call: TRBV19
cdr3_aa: CASNPRRDNTEAFF
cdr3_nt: TGTGCCAGTAATCCACGACGGGACAACACTGAAGCTTTCTTT

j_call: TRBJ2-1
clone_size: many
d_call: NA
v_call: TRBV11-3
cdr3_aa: CASSSNTGIRQFF
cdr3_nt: TGTGCCAGCAGCTCTAACACAGGGATAAGGCAGTTCTTC

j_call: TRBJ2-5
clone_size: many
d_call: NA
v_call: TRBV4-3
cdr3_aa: CASSQGLEETQYF
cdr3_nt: TGCGCCAGCAGCCAAGGGCTGGAAGAGACCCAGTACTTC

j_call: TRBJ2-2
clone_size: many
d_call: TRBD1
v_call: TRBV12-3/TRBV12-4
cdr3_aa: CASSFRFGDSSGELFF
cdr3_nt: TGTGCCAGCAGTTTTCGTTTCGGGGACAGTTCCGGGGAGCTGTTTTTT

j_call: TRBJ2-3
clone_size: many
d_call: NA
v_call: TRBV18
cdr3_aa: CASSPQTGLSTDTQYF
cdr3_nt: TGTGCCAGCTCACCTCAGACGGGACTCTCCACAGATACGCAGTATTTT

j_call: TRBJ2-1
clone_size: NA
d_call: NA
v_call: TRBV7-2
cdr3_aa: CASSFPGQRAGEQFF
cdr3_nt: TGTGCCAGCAGTTTTCCGGGACAAAGGGCTGGTGAGCAGTTCTTC

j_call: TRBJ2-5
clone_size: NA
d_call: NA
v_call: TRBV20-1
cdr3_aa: CSARVGETQYF
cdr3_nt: TGCAGTGCTAGGGTAGGGGAGACCCAGTACTTC

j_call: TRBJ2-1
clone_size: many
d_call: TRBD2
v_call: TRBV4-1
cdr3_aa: CASSQDSGRGDEQFF
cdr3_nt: TGCGCCAGCAGCCAAGACAGCGGGAGGGGGGATGAGCAGTTCTTC

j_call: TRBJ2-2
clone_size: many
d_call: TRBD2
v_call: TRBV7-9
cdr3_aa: CASSHFGREATGELFF
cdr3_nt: TGTGCCAGCAGCCACTTCGGGCGGGAGGCTACCGGGGAGCTGTTTTTT